This T cell receptor (beta chain) was obtained from a study of identical twins. Concerning this clonotype: The antigen is undetermined.

The CDR3 totals 16 residues. Trimming cost V 5 bases and J 3 bases; bases outside gene matches: 5. Germline loops: CDR1 MDHEN, CDR2 SYDVKM. General study findings and limits: The abundant beta clonotypes from cord blood had fewer insertions, and memory repertoires had none of this. Alpha sequences that were out-of-frame and twin-shared showed an excess of low generation probability.

TCRdb ran MiXCR on the 5' RACE reads and lists one entry per CDR3 protein. The data show 1.5 million to 2 million distinct CDR3 sequences, with under 35% seen just once and about 0.3% held by the top ten. Sequences were obtained from cord blood. V and J are TRBV28 and TRBJ2-3, with TRBD2 matching 13 bases. This TCR came from a newborn girl in good health. Here the CDR3 DNA reads TGTGCCAGCAGTCCATGGACTAGCGGGAGAACAGATACGCAGTATTTT. Protein sequence: CASSPWTSGRTDTQYF.